What follows are 17 T cell receptor beta chains derived from one specimen sequenced in a study of cytomegalovirus exposure and HLA in healthy donors. PCR employed 60 Vbeta and 13 Jbeta primers. Clones were read by immunoSEQ multiplex PCR, and TCRdb kept only the in-frame ones, dropping some. The profile shows some 140,000 clones, nearly 80% of them singletons. The sample taken for sequencing was PBMCs. These receptors were taken from a man in his thirties or forties in good health and CMV-seronegative.

V usage is TRBV6-6 and J usage is TRBJ2-6, with D perhaps matching TRBD1 (5 bases). CDR1 MNHNY and CDR2 SVGAGI come from the germline V gene (reference sequence). Trimming took 4 bases from V and 0 from J, leaving 7 bases between them. The length of the CDR3 is 15 residues. The CDR3 loop is CASSSQASGANVLTF. DNA of the CDR3: TGTGCCAGCAGTTCACAGGCCTCTGGGGCCAACGTCCTGACTTTC.

This chain links TRBV4-1 with TRBJ2-3, with TRBD2 as a possible D gene (6 bases). The CDR3 is 20 amino acids. The germline V and J ends were trimmed by 1 base and 4 bases, with 27 bases remaining between them. CDR1 is MGHRA and CDR2 is YSYEKL in the germline V gene. This chain's CDR3 is CASSQARTIPGLVISDTQYF. The CDR3 DNA reads as TGCGCCAGCAGCCAAGCACGGACTATCCCCGGGTTAGTTATATCAGATACGCAGTATTTT.

V and J are TRBV29-1 and TRBJ1-1, with D perhaps TRBD1 (6 bases). Germline V gene sequence: CDR1 SQVTM, CDR2 ANQGSEA. Between the trimmed V and J ends, which lost 8 bases and 3 bases, there was a span of 19 bases. There are 14 residues in the CDR3. CDR3 region: CSSYLQGGDTEAFF. For the CDR3, the DNA is TGCAGCTCGTACCTACAGGGTGGGGACACTGAAGCTTTCTTT.

The rearrangement joins TRBV11-2 to TRBJ2-6; possibly TRBD1 for D (6 bases). Germline V gene data show CDR1 as SGHAT and CDR2 as FQNNGV. This CDR3 contains 15 residues. V lost 2 bases to trimming and J lost 4 bases, with 9 bases between them. CDR3: CASSLNRVGANVLTF. CDR3 coding DNA: TGTGCCAGCAGCTTAAACAGGGTAGGGGCCAACGTCCTGACTTTC.

The CDR3 region is CAWSVAGVVGQFF. The CDR3 DNA follows: TGTGCCTGGAGTGTAGCGGGAGTGGTAGGGCAGTTCTTC. The chain joins TRBV30 to TRBJ2-1; 8 nucleotides line up with TRBD2. The CDR3 covers 13 residues. CDR1 is GTSNPN and CDR2 is SVGIG in the germline V gene (reference sequence). Trimming cost V 0 bases and J 12 bases; bases outside gene matches: 7. Filled out from reference TRBV30 and TRBJ2-1, the complete variable domain reads SQTIHQWPATLVQPVGSPLSLECTVEGTSNPNLYWYRQAAGRGLQLLFYSVGIGQISSEVPQNLSASRPQDRQFILSSKKLLLSDSGFYLCAWSVAGVVGQFFGPGTRLTVL.

V and J are TRBV18 and TRBJ1-6; D uncertain. The CDR3 covers 14 residues. The germline V gene encodes CDR1 KGHSH and CDR2 LQKENI. The V and J ends lost 3 bases and 4 bases respectively, with 7 bases between them. CDR3 protein: CASSPEQYNSPLHF. In DNA form, the CDR3 reads TGTGCCAGCTCACCGGAGCAATATAATTCACCCCTCCACTTT.

V usage is TRBV10-3 and J usage is TRBJ1-3, with D unclear. Trimming cost V 0 bases and J 4 bases, with 10 bases left between them. This CDR3 comprises 15 residues. Germline values: CDR1 ENHRY, CDR2 SYGVKD. The CDR3 loop reads CAISESNGVGNTIYF. The CDR3 nucleotides are TGTGCCATCAGTGAGTCTAACGGGGTAGGAAACACCATATATTTT.

The genes are TRBV5-6 and TRBJ2-1; TRBD1 aligns across 7 bases. This CDR3 spans 14 amino acids. The V segment lost 8 bases and the J segment 1 base; nucleotides outside the gene matches: 6. Germline V lookup: CDR1 SGHDT, CDR2 YYEEEE. The chain's CDR3 is CASSRGQSYNEQFF. In DNA form, the CDR3 reads TGTGCCAGTTCAAGGGGACAGTCCTACAATGAGCAGTTCTTC.

The rearrangement uses TRBV11-2 and TRBJ2-7; possible D gene TRBD2, 6 bases. V was shortened by 0 bases and J by 6 bases, with 24 bases between the two germline ends. The length of the CDR3 is 18 residues. Germline V CDR1 and CDR2: SGHAT, FQNNGV. The CDR3 sequence is CASSLDFGVGGWLGEQYF. The CDR3 DNA sequence: TGTGCCAGCAGCTTAGATTTCGGTGTGGGGGGATGGTTGGGCGAGCAGTACTTC. The full variable domain, with the rest looked up from reference TRBV11-2 and TRBJ2-7, is EAGVAQSPRYKIIEKRQSVAFWCNPISGHATLYWYQQILGQGPKLLIQFQNNGVVDDSQLPKDRFSAERLKGVDSTLKIQPAKLEDSAVYLCASSLDFGVGGWLGEQYFGPGTRLTVT.

In its sample, this clone was seen a few times. The chain combines TRBV6-6 with TRBJ2-1; perhaps TRBD2 as D (6 bases). Germline CDR1 is MNHNY and CDR2 is SVGAGI (reference sequence). CDR3 length: 13 amino acids. Trimming pared 6 bases from V and 6 bases from J, leaving 12 bases between. The CDR3 DNA is TGTGCCAGCAGCTCTCGGAGGGTCAATGAGCAGTTCTTC. As protein: CASSSRRVNEQFF.

The chain carries TRBV15 and TRBJ1-5; D gene uncertain. Germline CDR1 is LNHNV and CDR2 is YYDKDF (reference sequence). The V and J ends lost 6 bases and 2 bases respectively, with 14 bases between them. This CDR3 is built from 15 residues. The CDR3 nucleotides are TGTGCCACCAGTCTAGGGAGGTTGGGCAATCAGCCCCAGCATTTT. Translated: CATSLGRLGNQPQHF.

The chain employs TRBV30 and TRBJ2-7; possible D gene TRBD2, 7 bases. Germline V gives CDR1 GTSNPN, CDR2 SVGIG (reference sequence). The CDR3 consists of 15 residues. Trimming removed 4 bases from V and 4 bases from J, with 20 bases in between. The CDR3 bases are TGTGCCTGGAATAAGTTGGGGGGGCGCTCATACGAGCAGTACTTC. It is translated as CAWNKLGGRSYEQYF.

In this sample, this clone turned up a few times. The rearrangement joins TRBV6-6 to TRBJ1-1; TRBD1 agrees at 8 bases. CDR3 length equals 15 residues. V shed 6 bases and J 3 bases; nucleotides not matched to a gene: 9. Germline V gene sequence: CDR1 MNHNY, CDR2 SVGAGI (reference sequence). This chain's CDR3 is CASSDPQGAHTEAFF. CDR3 DNA: TGTGCCAGCAGCGACCCGCAGGGGGCTCACACTGAAGCTTTCTTT.

The chain is built from TRBV7-9 and TRBJ1-5; TRBD1 aligns across 9 bases. With V trimmed by 2 bases and J by 5 bases, 10 bases remained unmatched. CDR1 and CDR2 from the germline V gene are SEHNR and FQNEAQ (reference sequence). This CDR3 comprises 17 residues. CDR3 DNA: TGTGCCAGCAGCTTATTACAGGGGGCGCGTGATGATCAGCCCCAGCATTTT. Residues: CASSLLQGARDDQPQHF.

This clone was seen only a few times. The chain employs TRBV6-5 and TRBJ1-1; D not resolved. Trimming pared 0 bases from V and 4 bases from J, leaving 9 bases between. The CDR3 length is 14 residues. CDR1 is MNHEY, CDR2 SVGAGI, per germline. The CDR3 loop is CASSYSEQSTEAFF. CDR3 coding DNA: TGTGCCAGCAGTTACTCGGAACAGAGCACTGAAGCTTTCTTT.

V is TRBV19 and J is TRBJ2-5, with 7 bases matching TRBD2. This CDR3 contains 16 residues. J gave up 1 base and V 5 bases, and 10 bases lay outside the gene matches. Germline V gives CDR1 LNHDA, CDR2 SQIVND (reference sequence). The CDR3 loop reads CASSVTRAGPQETQYF. The CDR3 bases are TGTGCCAGTAGTGTGACAAGAGCGGGGCCCCAAGAGACCCAGTACTTC.

The chain uses TRBV5-1 and TRBJ1-1; TRBD1 matches 7 bases. The CDR3 is 14 residues long. The V gene's germline CDR1 is SGHRS and CDR2 YFSETQ. The V and J ends lost 3 bases and 3 bases, in that order; junction bases with no gene match: 5. The chain's CDR3 is CASSSRGQDTEAFF. In DNA form, the CDR3 reads TGCGCCAGCAGCTCAAGGGGGCAGGACACTGAAGCTTTCTTT.